The clone carrying this TCR beta chain was observed a few times. Its antigen is unidentified. This sample is part of a study of T cell repertoires in cytomegalovirus infection. Study-wide results and limits: HLA-C-restricted CMV-specific TCR beta clonotypes were dominant in the ex vivo response.

The V gene's germline CDR1 is MDHEN and CDR2 SYDVKM. This CDR3 contains 14 residues. The V end was cut by 3 bases, the J end by 4 bases, with 13 bases between. TCRdb used MiXCR to reprocess the reads, holding one entry per CDR3 protein. The sample shows around 340,000 distinct CDR3 sequences, around 29% of them seen only once. The sequencing used cultured PBMCs, collected from culture after CMV antigen stimulation. V is TRBV28 and J is TRBJ2-7; no reliable D call. This receptor was identified in a human donor in good health (CMV status not recorded). Some clones in this sample may be carry-over from other donors' samples. The CDR3 DNA follows: TGTGCCAGCAGTTTTTTTCTGAGCCTTTACGAGCAGTACTTC. Its protein product is CASSFFLSLYEQYF.